These 17 T cell receptor beta chains were sequenced from one sample in a study of TIL therapy for anti-PD-1-resistant metastatic lung cancer. The time point is: pre-treatment sample, taken before nivolumab and TIL therapy. Tumor tissue came from excised metastases, mostly pleural nodules or supraclavicular lymph nodes. The immunoSEQ assay was v3. Repertoires were generated with immunoSEQ multiplex PCR, while TCRdb's copy carries only in-frame clones and drops some. The table lists 95,000 or so clones, roughly two thirds of them singletons. This material consisted of tumor tissue, taken at baseline. The source of these receptors is a person between 25 and 79 years old with non-small cell lung cancer.

The chain links TRBV4-1 to TRBJ2-1; 11 nucleotides align to TRBD2. CDR3 length: 16 amino acids. From germline, CDR1 is MGHRA and CDR2 YSYEKL. The trim removed 1 base at V and 7 bases at J, leaving 6 bases unmatched. Written as DNA, the CDR3 is TGCGCCAGCAGCCAAGCTAGCGGGAGGTCGGGAAATGAGCAGTTCTTC. Translating gives CASSQASGRSGNEQFF.

The J gene is TRBJ1-2, the V gene TRBV12-3 or TRBV12-4; 7 bases match TRBD1. Trimming cost V 10 bases and J 0 bases; bases outside gene matches: 5. The CDR3 loop spans 13 amino acids. Here the CDR3 reads CAMGTAANYGYTF. The CDR3 DNA sequence: TGTGCCATGGGGACAGCCGCTAACTATGGCTACACCTTC.

The chain uses TRBV19 and TRBJ2-7; 10 bases align to TRBD1. From germline, CDR1 is LNHDA and CDR2 SQIVND (reference sequence). The ends lost 7 bases at V and 4 bases at J; junction bases unmatched: 7. The CDR3 is 14 residues long. In nucleotides, the CDR3 is TGTGCCAGTACCAAGGACAGGGGGACTTACGAGCAGTACTTC. Its translation: CASTKDRGTYEQYF.

This clone appeared a few times. The chain carries TRBV10-3 and TRBJ1-3; D is possibly TRBD1 (6 bases). Deletions cut 6 bases from V and 0 bases from J, with 6 bases between. From germline, CDR1 is ENHRY and CDR2 SYGVKD. This CDR3 spans 13 amino acids. Here the CDR3 DNA reads TGTGCCATCAGGGACAGCTCTGGAAACACCATATATTTT. It is translated as CAIRDSSGNTIYF.

The chain is built from TRBV5-5 and TRBJ2-5; D perhaps matches TRBD1 (5 bases). This CDR3 is built from 13 residues. Germline CDR1 reads SGHKS; CDR2 reads YYEKEE (reference sequence). Trimming pared 4 bases from V and 2 bases from J, leaving 9 bases between. The CDR3 DNA reads as TGTGCCAGCAGCATCAGGGAACAAGAGACCCAGTACTTC. Translating gives CASSIREQETQYF.

V and J are TRBV1 and TRBJ2-5; TRBD2 is the table's D call and was not checked against the DNA. TRBV1 is tagged as a pseudogene. CDR3 length: 14 residues. In nucleotides, the CDR3 is TGCACCAGCAGTCCTTTTAGCGAACGAGAGACCCAGTACTTC. This translates into CTSSPFSERETQYF.

This chain connects TRBV18 to TRBJ2-5, with D hard to call. The V gene's germline CDR1 is KGHSH and CDR2 LQKENI. Between the trimmed V and J ends, which lost 2 bases and 2 bases, there was a span of 12 bases. This CDR3 has 15 amino acids. This CDR3 reads CASSPTGRLQETQYF. The CDR3 DNA reads TGTGCCAGCTCACCAACTGGCCGGTTACAAGAGACCCAGTACTTC.

The rearrangement uses TRBV11-1 and TRBJ1-3; D may be TRBD1 (5 bases). The CDR3 consists of 15 residues. From germline, CDR1 is SGHAT and CDR2 FQDESV (reference sequence). The V and J ends lost 6 bases and 0 bases respectively, with 12 bases between them. The CDR3 bases are TGTGCCAGCAGTTCCTATGGGACCTCTGGAAACACCATATATTTT. Amino acid sequence: CASSSYGTSGNTIYF.

The V and J genes are TRBV28 and TRBJ2-7, with D maybe TRBD1 (5 bases). From germline, CDR1 is MDHEN and CDR2 SYDVKM. This CDR3 contains 14 residues. Trimming removed 3 bases at V and 2 bases at J, with 11 bases between. The CDR3 reads CASSFTRAPYEQYF. The DNA for the CDR3 is TGTGCCAGCAGTTTCACCAGGGCCCCCTACGAGCAGTACTTC.

V is TRBV5-8 and J is TRBJ1-2; possible D gene TRBD1, 5 bases. CDR1 is SGHTS and CDR2 is YDEGEE in the germline V gene. Trimming shortened V by 6 bases and J by 2 bases, and 17 bases separated the two germline ends. This CDR3 has 15 residues. CDR3: CASTLEGRTNYGYTF. The CDR3 DNA sequence: TGTGCCAGCACCTTAGAGGGACGGACCAACTATGGCTACACCTTC. Full variable domain (missing parts from reference TRBV5-8 and TRBJ1-2): EAGVTQSPTHLIKTRGQQATLRCSPISGHTSVYWYQQALGLGLQFLLWYDEGEERNRGNFPPRFSGRQFPNYSSELNVNALELEDSALYLCASTLEGRTNYGYTFGSGTRLTVV.

In its sample, this clone was seen a few times. The chain is built from TRBV7-2 and TRBJ1-6; 7 positions match TRBD1. The CDR3 runs to 16 residues. Trimming removed 1 base from V and 7 bases from J; junction bases left unmatched: 7. Germline V gene sequence: CDR1 SGHTA, CDR2 FQGNSA. The CDR3 DNA follows: TGTGCCAGCAGCTTAGGCCACAGGGGAAGGAATTCACCCCTCCACTTT. Its translation: CASSLGHRGRNSPLHF.

The chain employs TRBV9 and TRBJ1-1; possible D gene TRBD1, 5 bases. Germline assignment: CDR1 SGDLS and CDR2 YYNGEE. There are 12 residues in the CDR3. The V end was cut by 6 bases, the J end by 3 bases, with 9 bases between. The CDR3, as DNA: TGTGCCAGCAAACCCAGGGACACTGAAGCTTTCTTT. Encoded protein: CASKPRDTEAFF.

The chain employs TRBV7-2 and TRBJ2-7; no reliable D call. The germline CDR1 and CDR2 sequences are SGHTA and FQGNSA. The CDR3 extends over 12 amino acids. The germline V and J ends were trimmed by 1 base and 7 bases, with 8 bases remaining between them. In nucleotides, the CDR3 is TGTGCCAGCAGCTTAGTGTGGTGGGAGCAGTACTTC. Amino acid sequence: CASSLVWWEQYF.

In this sample, this clone turned up a few times. The V and J genes are TRBV5-4 and TRBJ2-3, with a weak D call TRBD1 (6 bases). Germline CDR1 reads SGHNT; CDR2 reads YYREEE (reference sequence). The CDR3 has 14 amino acids. V lost 1 base and J 6 bases, leaving 12 bases between the germline ends. The CDR3 DNA sequence: TGTGCCAGCAGCTTGTTGACAGGTTGGGATACGCAGTATTTT. This codes for CASSLLTGWDTQYF. Based on the CDR3 plus reference TRBV5-4 and TRBJ2-3, the full variable domain is ETGVTQSPTHLIKTRGQQVTLRCSSQSGHNTVSWYQQALGQGPQFIFQYYREEENGRGNFPPRFSGLQFPNYSSELNVNALELDDSALYLCASSLLTGWDTQYFGPGTRLTVL.

The gene calls are TRBV7-9 and TRBJ2-5; possible D gene TRBD2, 6 bases. Trimming removed 6 bases from V and 5 bases from J, with 13 bases in between. Germline CDR1 reads SEHNR; CDR2 reads FQNEAQ (reference sequence). This CDR3 spans 13 amino acids. CDR3: CASRRGLWETQYF. CDR3 coding DNA: TGTGCCAGCAGGCGGGGTCTATGGGAGACCCAGTACTTC.

The rearrangement uses TRBV6-6 and TRBJ2-7, with 8 bases identical to TRBD1. Germline assignment: CDR1 MNHNY and CDR2 SVGAGI (reference sequence). The V segment lost 6 bases and the J segment 0 bases; nucleotides outside the gene matches: 7. The CDR3 runs 15 residues. The CDR3 bases are TGTGCCAGCAGAATGACAGGGGTATACTCCTACGAGCAGTACTTC. It codes for CASRMTGVYSYEQYF.

V and J are TRBV5-1 and TRBJ2-6; D might be TRBD1 or TRBD2, each matching 5 bases. V dropped 4 bases and J dropped 4 bases, with 18 bases sitting between them. The CDR3 is made up of 17 amino acids. Germline V gene data show CDR1 as SGHRS and CDR2 as YFSETQ. CDR3 coding DNA: TGCGCCAGCAGCCCGCGCACTGAGGGGTTCGGGGCCAACGTCCTGACTTTC. As protein: CASSPRTEGFGANVLTF.